This T cell receptor (beta chain) was obtained from a study of CD8+CD57+ T cells in acquired aplastic anemia. Study-level points and caveats: Patients and controls turned out to have roughly 29 CD8+ CDR3 sequences in common. For CD8+ Simpson's diversity, patients and controls showed no significant difference.

This clonotype came up a few times. Its antigen is still unknown. Patients sequenced had flow cytometry evidence of CD8+CD57+ cell expansion. Diagnosis of severe acquired aplastic anemia applied to all patients. The CDR3 runs to 13 residues. Germline values: CDR1 SGHRS, CDR2 YFSETQ. The V and J ends lost 1 base and 5 bases respectively, with 8 bases between them. TCR beta VDJ combinations and CDR3 sequences were profiled from genomic DNA. One entry per CDR3 protein, called by TCRdb with MiXCR from the reads. The table lists approximately 470,000 distinct CDR3 sequences, under 40% of them singletons. The chain couples TRBV5-1 to TRBJ2-3; perhaps TRBD2 as D (6 bases). The sample was sorted CD4+, CD8+, or CD8+CD57+ T cells (not recorded which) from PBMCs. The receptor was isolated from a human donor with aplastic anemia. In nucleotides, the CDR3 is TGCGCCAGCAGCTTGCCGGGACTAGATACGCAGTATTTT. Its translation: CASSLPGLDTQYF.